In this sample, the clone carrying this T cell receptor beta chain turned up many times. Antigen: not known. These data originate in a study of spatial heterogeneity in lung cancer. Each CDR3 protein is one row after TCRdb ran MiXCR on the 5' RACE reads. The table records 20,000 to 30,000 distinct CDR3 sequences, roughly 9% of them present only once. Time point defined: sample taken at primary tumor resection. Samples came from roughly 70 TRACERx patients with untreated early-stage lung cancer. Whole RNA, which was extracted from tumor, nontumor lung tissue or frozen PBMC, was sequenced without any cell sorting. Regarding the study as a whole: Tracking of tumor mutation counts was seen in expanded intratumoral alpha and beta TCR counts. The estimated TCR-seq coverage of tumor T cells amounted to roughly 6.8% when looking at alpha chains and roughly 14% when looking at beta chains.

V gave up 3 bases and J gave up 7 bases, with 15 bases separating them. The CDR3 has 14 amino acids. Germline V gene lookup returns CDR1 KGHSH and CDR2 LQKENI. The chain combines TRBV18 with TRBJ1-2; D uncertain. The receptor comes from a male donor with early-stage non-small cell lung cancer. The sample consisted of lung tumor tissue, taken at surgery. CDR3 nucleotide sequence: TGTGCCAGCTCACCCGGGCTGGGAACGGTTGGCTACACCTTC. Translating it yields CASSPGLGTVGYTF.